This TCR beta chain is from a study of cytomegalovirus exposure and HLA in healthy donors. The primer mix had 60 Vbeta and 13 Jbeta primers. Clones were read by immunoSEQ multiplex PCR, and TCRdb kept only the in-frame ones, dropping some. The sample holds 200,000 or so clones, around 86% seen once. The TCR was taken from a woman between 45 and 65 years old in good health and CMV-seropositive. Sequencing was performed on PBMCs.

The chain's CDR3 is CASTGTMNTEAFF. Here the CDR3 DNA reads TGTGCCAGCACCGGGACAATGAACACTGAAGCTTTCTTT. The V gene is TRBV6-5, the J gene TRBJ1-1, with D perhaps matching TRBD1 (6 bases). The CDR3 sequence is 13 residues long. Germline V gene data show CDR1 as MNHEY and CDR2 as SVGAGI. V gave up 7 bases and J gave up 0 bases, with 9 bases separating them.